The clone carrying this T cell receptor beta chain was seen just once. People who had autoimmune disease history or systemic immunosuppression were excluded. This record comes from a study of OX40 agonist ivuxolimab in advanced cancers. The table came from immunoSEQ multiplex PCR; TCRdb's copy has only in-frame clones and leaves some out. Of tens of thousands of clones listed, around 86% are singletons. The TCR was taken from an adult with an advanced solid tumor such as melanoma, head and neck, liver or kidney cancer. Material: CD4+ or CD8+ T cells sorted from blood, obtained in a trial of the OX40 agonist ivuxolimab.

The CDR3 sequence is CASSSVRVGEQFF. The DNA for the CDR3 is TGTGCCAGCAGCTCTGTTAGGGTCGGTGAGCAGTTCTTC. This sequence joins TRBV5-8 and TRBJ2-1; D gene ambiguous. Trimming pared 3 bases from V and 9 bases from J, leaving 13 bases between. CDR3 size: 13 residues. Germline lookup yields CDR1 SGHTS and CDR2 YDEGEE.